What follows describes a single T cell receptor (delta chain). The TCRdb protein, from a much larger clone, departs from this DNA's translation at residue 13, likely by read error; the protein shown derives from the DNA. The data were obtained in a study of gamma-delta T cells after stem cell transplantation. TCRdb re-called the RT-PCR reads using CATT. In the table there are just over 15,000 delta-chain clones, roughly 9% of which are singletons. The sequencing input was gamma-delta T cells. The clonotype comes from a human donor. It is not recorded whose cells these are; they may come from a transplant donor.

This CDR3 is CALVAGADTVDKFIF. DNA for the CDR3: TGTGCCTTGGTAGCTGGGGCGGATACGGTCGATAAATTCATCTTT. The rearrangement uses TRDV3 and TRDJ1, with TRDD3 identical over 7 bases. Per the germline V gene, CDR1 is TVYSNPD and CDR2 is GDNSRS (reference sequence). CDR3 length equals 15 residues.